Given below is one T cell receptor beta chain in context. The sample is drawn from a study of immune evolution from preneoplasia to lung adenocarcinoma. V lost 7 bases and J lost 0, with 8 bases in between. The CDR3 has 14 amino acids. Germline V gene data show CDR1 as SGDLS and CDR2 as YYNGEE. Only in-frame clones appear in the TCRdb table, and some are missing; sequencing was by immunoSEQ multiplex PCR. The sample has under 8,500 clones, 78% seen once. The sample taken for sequencing was FFPE adjacent normal lung tissue. This chain connects TRBV9 to TRBJ2-6; D uncertain. This TCR came from a person between 60 and 80 years old with lung adenocarcinoma. CDR3 loop: CASGPHSGANVLTF. The CDR3 DNA reads TGTGCCAGCGGACCTCACTCTGGGGCCAACGTCCTGACTTTC.